Many counts were recorded for the clone carrying this T cell receptor (beta chain). Its specificity is unknown. The template for TCR beta VDJ and CDR3 sequence profiling was genomic DNA. MiXCR, run by TCRdb on the reads, gives a single entry per CDR3 protein. The data contain under 350,000 distinct CDR3 sequences, under 65% of them seen just once; the ten biggest clones take up around 1.2%. For sequencing, patients were chosen who had shown expansion of CD8+CD57+ cells by flow cytometry. All patients had severe acquired aplastic anemia. Patients had received no therapy at the time of blood sampling. This entry belongs to a study of CD8+CD57+ T cells in acquired aplastic anemia. Across the study: Sorted CD4+ plus CD8+ cells gave DNA averaging about 3.2 ug. Overall study findings and caveats: Overlapping CD8+ CDR3 repertoires of patients and controls contained some 27 shared sequences.

CDR1 is LGHDT and CDR2 is YNNKEL in the germline V gene (reference sequence). With 4 bases clipped from V and 6 bases from J, the junction kept 6 bases outside the gene matches. The CDR3 runs to 15 residues. The sequence came from a human donor with aplastic anemia. The material sequenced was sorted CD4+, CD8+, or CD8+CD57+ T cells (not recorded which) from PBMCs. This chain links TRBV3-1 with TRBJ2-1; 10 nucleotides align to TRBD1. The CDR3 protein is CASSLRDRGANEQFF. The CDR3 DNA is TGTGCCAGCAGCCTCCGGGACAGGGGAGCCAATGAGCAGTTCTTC.